These T cell receptor beta chains were read from a single sample in a study of T-cell memory formation after mild COVID-19. MiXCR was run by TCRdb on the 5' RACE reads, yielding one entry per CDR3 protein. Seen here are about 130,000 distinct CDR3 sequences, 20% to 25% observed once, and the top ten hold around 22%. Sequencing was carried out using PBMCs or a T cell subset sorted from them (not recorded which). These receptors were collected from an adult woman who had mild COVID-19 (a few samples of this study predate the infection). Cell type and time point are not known. Both conserved end residues are part of each CDR3. A D gene is named only where the DNA matches it firmly. Expanded clones get a size class; other rows say once, few or many, or leave the size out.

TRBV5-1	few	TRBJ1-2	NA	TGCGCCAGCAGCTTAAGCCGCTCCTATGGCTACACCTTC	CASSLSRSYGYTF
TRBV27	NA	TRBJ1-2	NA	TGTGCCAGCAGTTTTCGGTCGGACTATGGCTACACCTTC	CASSFRSDYGYTF
TRBV6-1	once	TRBJ2-7	TRBD2	TGTGCCACCCCTGGCACTAGCGGGGATTACGAGCAGTACTTC	CATPGTSGDYEQYF
TRBV7-9	few	TRBJ2-5	NA	TGTGCCAGCAGCTTAGCATCATTGGAAGAGACCCAGTACTTC	CASSLASLEETQYF
TRBV4-1	NA	TRBJ2-5	NA	TGCGCCAGCAGCCAAGCTCATCCGGTACTCCAAGAGACCCAGTACTTC	CASSQAHPVLQETQYF
TRBV5-1	NA	TRBJ2-3	TRBD2	TGCGCCAGCAGCCCCGGGACTACCTTGGATACGCAGTATTTT	CASSPGTTLDTQYF
TRBV24-1	NA	TRBJ2-3	NA	TGTGCCACCAGTGACTGGACTCCTCAGGGGGATACGCAGTATTTT	CATSDWTPQGDTQYF
TRBV12-3/TRBV12-4	NA	TRBJ2-7	TRBD1	TGTGCCAGCAGTTCGGGACAGATGGTCTACGAGCAGTACTTC	CASSSGQMVYEQYF
TRBV29-1	NA	TRBJ2-7	NA	TGCAGCGTTGAAATTGGGACCCCCTACGAGCAGTACTTC	CSVEIGTPYEQYF
TRBV4-2	few	TRBJ1-2	NA	TGTGCCAGCAGCCAGTCAGTGGGGGCTTCCTATGGCTACACCTTC	CASSQSVGASYGYTF
TRBV5-5	few	TRBJ2-1	NA	TGTGCCAGCAGCTGGGACAATGAGCAGTTCTTC	CASSWDNEQFF
TRBV9	many	TRBJ2-3	NA	TGTGCCAGCAGGGATACGCAGTATTTT	CASRDTQYF
TRBV7-8	few	TRBJ2-3	TRBD2	TGTGCCAGCAGCTCGACCCTAGCGGGGCCCACCACAGATACGCAGTATTTT	CASSSTLAGPTTDTQYF
TRBV20-1	few	TRBJ2-7	NA	TGCAGTGCTAGGGACGGGACTGAGCAGTACTTC	CSARDGTEQYF
TRBV11-2	NA	TRBJ2-1	NA	TGTGCCAGCAGCTTCTCCCATGAGCAGTTCTTC	CASSFSHEQFF
TRBV7-6	few	TRBJ2-5	NA	TGTGCCAGCAGCTTAGAAACCGCAGGGGAGACCCAGTACTTC	CASSLETAGETQYF
TRBV5-5	NA	TRBJ2-7	TRBD2	TGTGCCAGCAGTAAGGGACTAGCCTACGAGCAGTACTTC	CASSKGLAYEQYF